This TCR beta chain was captured in a study of low-dose radiotherapy and immunotherapy resistance in tumors. Study as a whole: Each fraction for Cohort 1 was 0.5 Gy, given every 2 weeks, and the total came to 6.5 Gy. Cohort 2 patients were irradiated with 1 Gy every two weeks, reaching 13 Gy over 26 weeks.

Primers used for first-strand cDNA, a TRAV- and TRBV-specific set, covered both alpha and beta chains. TCRs were put through roughly 20 PCR cycles of amplification with Phusion. A constant-region primer and the V-primer adapter served as the primer pair. Amplification (by in vitro transcription) was performed on isolated mRNA. TCRdb recomputed calls from the reads with MiXCR, one row per CDR3 protein. The repertoire consists of about 7,200 distinct CDR3 sequences, with about 53% occurring once and the leading ten covering more than 9.5%. From germline, CDR1 is SQVTM and CDR2 ANQGSEA. The ends were cut back, 6 bases at V and 3 bases at J, with 9 bases in the middle. CDR3 size: 12 residues.

The chain couples TRBV29-1 to TRBJ1-5; possibly TRBD1 for D (5 bases). This receptor was obtained from a human donor with advanced metastatic prostate, ovarian, gallbladder or colorectal cancer (not recorded which). This table probably holds off-target reads from a library built for another chain. Written as DNA, the CDR3 is TGCAGCGTGGCAGGGTCCAATCAGCCCCAGCATTTT. Its protein is CSVAGSNQPQHF.